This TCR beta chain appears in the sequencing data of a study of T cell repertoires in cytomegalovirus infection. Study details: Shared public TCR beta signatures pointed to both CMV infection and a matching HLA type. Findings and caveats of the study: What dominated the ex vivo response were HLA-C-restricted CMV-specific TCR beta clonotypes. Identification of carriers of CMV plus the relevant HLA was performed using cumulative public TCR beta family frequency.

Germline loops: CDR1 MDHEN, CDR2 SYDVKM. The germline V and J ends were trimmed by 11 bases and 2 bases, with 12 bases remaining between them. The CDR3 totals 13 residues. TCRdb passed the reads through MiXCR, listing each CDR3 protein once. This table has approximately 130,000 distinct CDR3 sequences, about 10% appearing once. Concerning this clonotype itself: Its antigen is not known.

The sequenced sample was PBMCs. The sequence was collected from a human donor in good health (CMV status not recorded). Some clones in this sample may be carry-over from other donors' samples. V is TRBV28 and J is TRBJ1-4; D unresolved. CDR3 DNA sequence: TGTGCCGTCCCGTCGTTGACTAATGAAAAACTGTTTTTT. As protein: CAVPSLTNEKLFF.